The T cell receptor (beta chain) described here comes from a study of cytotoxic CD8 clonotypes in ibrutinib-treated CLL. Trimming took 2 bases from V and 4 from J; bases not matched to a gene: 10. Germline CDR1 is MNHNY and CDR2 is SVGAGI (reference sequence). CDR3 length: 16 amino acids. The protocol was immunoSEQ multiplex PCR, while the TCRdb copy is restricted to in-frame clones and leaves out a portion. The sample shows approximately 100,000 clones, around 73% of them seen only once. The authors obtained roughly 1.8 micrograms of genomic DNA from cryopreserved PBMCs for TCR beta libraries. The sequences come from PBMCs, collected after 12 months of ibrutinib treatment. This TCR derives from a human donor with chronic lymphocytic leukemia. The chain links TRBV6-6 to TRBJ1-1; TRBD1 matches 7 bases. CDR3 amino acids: CASSYPSTGVGTEAFF. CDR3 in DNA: TGTGCCAGCAGTTACCCTTCAACAGGGGTAGGCACTGAAGCTTTCTTT.